This T cell receptor beta chain comes out of a study of cytomegalovirus exposure and HLA in healthy donors. Study findings and constraints: TCR beta sequences reportedly predicted the HLA-A and HLA-B alleles of most subjects accurately.

The CDR3 runs 14 residues. Germline V gene sequence: CDR1 SSHAT, CDR2 FNYEAQ (reference sequence). The PCR made use of 60 Vbeta and 13 Jbeta primers. Clones were sequenced by immunoSEQ multiplex PCR, and TCRdb holds only the in-frame ones, with some missing. The table records just over 150,000 clones, approximately 85% of them present only once. Worth noting for this clone: Its cognate antigen is unknown. One end of the junction varies from germline; a read error may be responsible.

The genes are TRBV7-7 and TRBJ2-1; a possible D gene is TRBD1 (5 bases). Sequencing was done on a sample of PBMCs. The receptor comes from a man aged 18-30 years in good health and CMV-seropositive. The CDR3 sequence: CASSRGPQGDEQFF. The CDR3 coding sequence is TGTGCTAGCAGCCGAGGCCCTCAGGGTGATGAGCAGTTCTTC.